This passage covers 16 T cell receptor beta chains from one sample sequenced in a study of cytomegalovirus exposure and HLA in healthy donors. With 60 Vbeta and 13 Jbeta primers, the PCR was carried out. Assay used: immunoSEQ multiplex PCR; TCRdb lists only in-frame clones, some missing. The repertoire includes fewer than 200,000 clones, roughly two thirds of them detected once, and 2.5% to 3% sits in the top ten. The source material was PBMCs. These receptors were collected from a woman aged 30 to 39 in good health and CMV-seronegative.

J is TRBJ2-1 and V is TRBV10-3, with TRBD2 identical over 11 bases. This CDR3 spans 16 amino acids. Per germline, CDR1 ENHRY and CDR2 SYGVKD. After removal of 4 bases from V and 6 bases from J, the junction contained 8 bases not matched to a gene. The CDR3 loop reads CAISGASGRFPNEQFF. As DNA, the CDR3 is TGTGCCATCAGTGGGGCTAGCGGGAGGTTCCCCAATGAGCAGTTCTTC.

The rearrangement uses TRBV28 and TRBJ1-1; 7 bases line up with TRBD1. Trimming at V came to 3 bases and at J to 2 bases, leaving 6 bases not matched to a gene. Germline V gives CDR1 MDHEN, CDR2 SYDVKM. The length of the CDR3 is 15 residues. The CDR3: CASSFGGTVNTEAFF. The CDR3, as DNA: TGTGCCAGCAGTTTTGGTGGGACAGTTAACACTGAAGCTTTCTTT.

This clone has a handful of counts. The genes are TRBV7-2 and TRBJ2-1; D gene unclear. The CDR3 sequence is 11 residues long. V dropped 6 bases and J dropped 8 bases, with 8 bases sitting between them. Germline assignment: CDR1 SGHTA and CDR2 FQGNSA. The CDR3 coding sequence is TGTGCCAGCAGTTATATCGATGAGCAGTTCTTC. Protein: CASSYIDEQFF.

This clone was found once. The V gene is TRBV28, the J gene TRBJ2-7; TRBD2 might be the D (5 bases). The germline V and J ends were trimmed by 7 bases and 0 bases, with 16 bases remaining between them. Germline CDR1 reads MDHEN; CDR2 reads SYDVKM. The CDR3 covers 15 residues. The CDR3 DNA reads as TGTGCCAGCAACCTAAAGAGCGGCACCTCCTACGAGCAGTACTTC. Translating gives CASNLKSGTSYEQYF.

The chain links TRBV19 to TRBJ2-3, with D possibly TRBD2 on 6 matching bases. Germline CDR1 and CDR2: LNHDA and SQIVND (reference sequence). V lost 3 bases and J 4 bases, leaving 11 bases between the germline ends. The CDR3 loop spans 14 amino acids. The CDR3 loop reads CASSIWASADTQYF. CDR3 bases: TGTGCCAGTAGTATTTGGGCTAGCGCAGATACGCAGTATTTT. Looking up the rest from reference TRBV19 and TRBJ2-3 gives the full variable domain: DGGITQSPKYLFRKEGQNVTLSCEQNLNHDAMYWYRQDPGQGLRLIYYSQIVNDFQKGDIAEGYSVSREKKESFPLTVTSAQKNPTAFYLCASSIWASADTQYFGPGTRLTVL.

This clone was observed a few times. The rearrangement joins TRBV10-3 to TRBJ2-7, with D possibly being TRBD2 (6 bases). Germline values: CDR1 ENHRY, CDR2 SYGVKD. V shed 9 bases and J shed 2 bases, with 29 bases lying between them. CDR3 size: 18 residues. The CDR3 reads CAINGGRAAGSPAYEQYF. The CDR3 DNA is TGTGCCATAAATGGCGGCAGGGCGGCGGGGTCGCCCGCCTACGAGCAGTACTTC.

This chain links TRBV9 with TRBJ2-1; possibly TRBD1 for D (8 bases). The V gene lost 0 bases and the J gene lost 0 bases, with 13 bases spanning the gap. This CDR3 comprises 17 residues. Germline loops: CDR1 SGDLS, CDR2 YYNGEE. The CDR3 spells CASSVGHRGGSYNEQFF. Written as DNA, the CDR3 is TGTGCCAGCAGCGTAGGACACAGGGGGGGCTCCTACAATGAGCAGTTCTTC.

The chain has TRBV12-5 and TRBJ1-1; tentative D call: TRBD1 (6 bases). Deletions cut 3 bases from V and 1 base from J, with 9 bases between. The CDR3 totals 14 residues. Germline V gene sequence: CDR1 LGHNT, CDR2 FRNRAP. The CDR3 nucleotides read TGTGCTAGTGGTTTTCACAGGGAGAACACTGAAGCTTTCTTT. This codes for CASGFHRENTEAFF. Combining the CDR3 with reference TRBV12-5 and TRBJ1-1 gives the whole variable domain DARVTQTPRHKVTEMGQEVTMRCQPILGHNTVFWYRQTMMQGLELLAYFRNRAPLDDSGMPKDRFSAEMPDATLATLKIQPSEPRDSAVYFCASGFHRENTEAFFGQGTRLTVV.

V usage is TRBV11-2 and J usage is TRBJ1-2, with TRBD1 matching 9 bases. After removal of 1 base from V and 3 bases from J, the junction contained 0 bases not matched to a gene. CDR3 length: 14 amino acids. CDR1 SGHAT and CDR2 FQNNGV come from the germline V gene. The CDR3 sequence: CASSLGTGDYGYTF. CDR3 in DNA: TGTGCCAGCAGCTTAGGGACAGGGGACTATGGCTACACCTTC.

This clone has only a few counts. V gene TRBV6-5 combines with J gene TRBJ1-6, with a tentative D call TRBD1 (5 bases). V was clipped by 8 bases and J by 6 bases, with 11 bases between them. The CDR3 is 13 residues long. Germline V lookup: CDR1 MNHEY, CDR2 SVGAGI. The CDR3: CASGAETNSPLHF. The DNA of the CDR3 is TGTGCCAGCGGGGCAGAGACTAATTCACCCCTCCACTTT.

This clone showed up just a few times. This CDR3 is CAISESRGAGEQYF. The CDR3 DNA reads as TGTGCCATCAGTGAGTCAAGGGGGGCGGGGGAGCAGTACTTC. The chain carries TRBV10-3 and TRBJ2-5, with D possibly being TRBD2 (7 bases). Germline V CDR1 and CDR2: ENHRY, SYGVKD. Trimming left V 0 bases short and J 11 bases short, with 16 bases between. The CDR3 extends over 14 amino acids.

The chain combines TRBV6-6 with TRBJ1-1, with 8 bases aligning to TRBD1. The CDR3 consists of 15 residues. After removal of 6 bases from V and 1 base from J, the junction contained 7 bases not matched to a gene. Germline-derived CDR1 and CDR2 are MNHNY and SVGAGI (reference sequence). The CDR3: CASSSPDRGNTEAFF. The CDR3 DNA sequence: TGTGCCAGCAGCTCACCCGACAGGGGGAACACTGAAGCTTTCTTT.

The rearrangement uses TRBV9 and TRBJ2-3; D perhaps matches TRBD1 (5 bases). Trimming pared 0 bases from V and 3 bases from J, leaving 11 bases between. Germline assignment: CDR1 SGDLS and CDR2 YYNGEE. The CDR3 has 15 residues. CDR3 protein: CASSVEGISTDTQYF. CDR3 in DNA: TGTGCCAGCAGCGTAGAGGGGATATCTACAGATACGCAGTATTTT.

The chain links TRBV4-1 to TRBJ2-1; possibly TRBD2 for D (6 bases). The V gene lost 5 bases and the J gene lost 9 bases, with 20 bases spanning the gap. CDR3 size: 15 residues. Germline V gene sequence: CDR1 MGHRA, CDR2 YSYEKL. The CDR3 region is CASSLRLVVGREQFF. In nucleotides, the CDR3 is TGCGCCAGCAGCTTACGACTAGTTGTGGGGCGTGAGCAGTTCTTC.

The genes are TRBV15 and TRBJ2-3; 7 positions agree with TRBD1. CDR3 length: 18 residues. Germline CDR1 LNHNV, CDR2 YYDKDF (reference sequence). The V segment lost 0 bases and the J segment 3 bases; nucleotides outside the gene matches: 12. This CDR3 is CATSRDKKAGGDTDTQYF. The CDR3, as DNA: TGTGCCACCAGCAGAGATAAGAAGGCAGGGGGTGATACAGATACGCAGTATTTT.

This clone was seen only a few times. The chain links TRBV7-2 to TRBJ2-6; D not resolved. CDR1 is SGHTA, CDR2 FQGNSA, per germline. CDR3 length equals 15 residues. V was clipped by 3 bases and J by 0 bases, with 6 bases between them. The CDR3 sequence: CASSFFHSGANVLTF. The CDR3 DNA is TGTGCCAGCAGCTTTTTTCACTCTGGGGCCAACGTCCTGACTTTC. Drawing the rest from reference TRBV7-2 and TRBJ2-6, the complete variable domain is GAGVSQSPSNKVTEKGKDVELRCDPISGHTALYWYRQSLGQGLEFLIYFQGNSAPDKSGLPSDRFSAERTGGSVSTLTIQRTQQEDSAVYLCASSFFHSGANVLTFGAGSRLTVL.